A selection of T cell receptor beta chains follows, all from one sample in a study of blood T cell repertoires in COVID-19. TCRdb keeps only in-frame clones here, not all; method: immunoSEQ multiplex PCR. The data hold fewer than 200,000 clones, with about 86% observed a single time. Sequencing was carried out using PBMCs or T cells enriched from blood (not recorded which). The receptors stem from a woman in her thirties or forties in a cohort exposed to, infected with or recovered from COVID-19 (not recorded which). Both conserved end residues are part of each CDR3. The D gene is left open where the match is weak. Clone size is not always given. Where it is, it says once, few, many or a class for expanded clones.

DNA,CDR3,D,J,V,size
TGTGCCAGCAGGACGGGTCCCCAAGAGACCCAGTACTTC,CASRTGPQETQYF,NA,TRBJ2-5,TRBV6-5,NA
TGCGCCAGCAGCTTACGGACAGGGTCTAGGAATGAGCAGTTCTTC,CASSLRTGSRNEQFF,TRBD1,TRBJ2-1,TRBV5-1,NA
TGTGCCAGCAAAAGGACAGGGTACAAGGCTTTCTTT,CASKRTGYKAFF,TRBD1,TRBJ1-1,TRBV27,NA
TGTGCCAGCAGCCCCGCCCGGGGCGGAGGGCAGCCCCAGCATTTT,CASSPARGGGQPQHF,NA,TRBJ1-5,TRBV9,NA
TGTGCCAGCAGCCAAGATCCCGGCAGGGCCCCCTACAATGAGCAGTTCTTC,CASSQDPGRAPYNEQFF,NA,TRBJ2-1,TRBV4-2,NA
TGTGCCAGCAGTTTATCAGGACAGAGGGAGAATCAGCCCCAGCATTTT,CASSLSGQRENQPQHF,NA,TRBJ1-5,TRBV28,few
TGTGCCAGCAGGAGACAGGGGTTGACAGATACGCAGTATTTT,CASRRQGLTDTQYF,TRBD1,TRBJ2-3,TRBV7-2,NA
TGTGCCAGTAGTACAGGGGGGAACACTGAAGCTTTCTTT,CASSTGGNTEAFF,TRBD1,TRBJ1-1,TRBV19,NA
TGTGCCAGTAGTATCGGTCGGGACAGGGGCGATCAGCCCCAGCATTTT,CASSIGRDRGDQPQHF,TRBD1,TRBJ1-5,TRBV19,NA
TGTGCCAGCAGCAACGACAGACGCTCCTACGAGCAGTACTTC,CASSNDRRSYEQYF,NA,TRBJ2-7,TRBV7-9,NA
TGTGCCAGCTCACCACCTTTTGGACAGGGCGGGGGCCAGTACTTC,CASSPPFGQGGGQYF,NA,TRBJ2-7,TRBV18,NA
TGTGCCAGCAGTTCCGGGACAGGGCATCCCTCCGATACGCAGTATTTT,CASSSGTGHPSDTQYF,TRBD1,TRBJ2-3,TRBV28,NA
TGTGCCAGCAGCCCAGGGTGGGGCTCCTCCGAGCAGTACTTC,CASSPGWGSSEQYF,NA,TRBJ2-7,TRBV5-4,NA
TGTGCCAGCAGAAGATCCGGGACAGGGAACACTGAAGCTTTCTTT,CASRRSGTGNTEAFF,TRBD1,TRBJ1-1,TRBV27,NA
TGTGCCAGCACAGGGGCAAATAGCAATCAGCCCCAGCATTTT,CASTGANSNQPQHF,NA,TRBJ1-5,TRBV2,few
TGTGCCAGCAGTCTAGCGGGGTACCAAGAGACCCAGTACTTC,CASSLAGYQETQYF,TRBD2,TRBJ2-5,TRBV2,NA
TGTGCCAGCAGGCTAGGGGCCCGAGCCCAGCCCCAGCATTTT,CASRLGARAQPQHF,NA,TRBJ1-5,TRBV27,NA
TGTGCCTGGAGTCCGAACAGGGTGGCGGGCTACACCTTC,CAWSPNRVAGYTF,NA,TRBJ1-2,TRBV30,NA
TGTGCCAGCAGTCCACGACAGGGACCTCCGTTTAATTCACCCCTCCACTTT,CASSPRQGPPFNSPLHF,TRBD1,TRBJ1-6,TRBV27,NA
TGTGCCAGCAGCGTAGGGCGGCCCCACGCAGATACGCAGTATTTT,CASSVGRPHADTQYF,NA,TRBJ2-3,TRBV9,NA
TGTGCCAGCAGTTTTAGCGGGGCCTCCTACAATGAGCAGTTCTTC,CASSFSGASYNEQFF,TRBD2,TRBJ2-1,TRBV6-5,NA
TGTGCCAGTAGTATGGATCAGGCAAACACCATATATTTT,CASSMDQANTIYF,NA,TRBJ1-3,TRBV19,NA
TGTGCCAGCAGCGCGAGACAGGGGGCGCTCGGCGGGGAGCTGTTTTTT,CASSARQGALGGELFF,TRBD1,TRBJ2-2,TRBV9,NA
TGTGCCAGCAGTCACGACAGTGGCTACACCTTC,CASSHDSGYTF,NA,TRBJ1-2,TRBV2,NA
TGCGCCAGCAGTGAGTCGTTAGCCTCGAACACCGGGGAGCTGTTTTTT,CASSESLASNTGELFF,NA,TRBJ2-2,TRBV10-1,NA
TGTGCCAGCAGTGAAGAAGGGTCAGGGGCAAATGGCTACACCTTC,CASSEEGSGANGYTF,NA,TRBJ1-2,TRBV2,NA
TGTGCCAGCAGCCCGGGACTAGCGTGGGAGACCCAGTACTTC,CASSPGLAWETQYF,TRBD2,TRBJ2-5,TRBV9,NA
TGCGCCAGCAGCGGGGGGTGGATTTCCGAGGGAACTGAAGCTTTCTTT,CASSGGWISEGTEAFF,NA,TRBJ1-1,TRBV5-1,NA
TGTGCCAGCAGTGAATGGGGGCTAGGAGAAAAACTGTTTTTT,CASSEWGLGEKLFF,NA,TRBJ1-4,TRBV6-1,NA
TGTGCCAGCAGCTTGGGGCAGGGGGTAGGGTATGGCTACACCTTC,CASSLGQGVGYGYTF,TRBD1,TRBJ1-2,TRBV5-4,once
TGTGCCAGCAGTCCAGACAGGGGGCCCAGGCCCCAGCATTTT,CASSPDRGPRPQHF,TRBD1,TRBJ1-5,TRBV2,NA
TGTGCCAGCTCACCACTCGACAGGGATGGGGACTATGGCTACACCTTC,CASSPLDRDGDYGYTF,TRBD1,TRBJ1-2,TRBV18,once
TGTGCCAGCAGTTTTGGGCAGGGGATCTATGGCTACACCTTC,CASSFGQGIYGYTF,NA,TRBJ1-2,TRBV28,NA
TGTGCCAGCGGATCAAAAGAGGGTCAGCCCCAGCATTTT,CASGSKEGQPQHF,NA,TRBJ1-5,TRBV6-5,NA
TGCGCCAGCAGCTACGGACAGGGGGCTGCGTATGAGCAGTACTTC,CASSYGQGAAYEQYF,TRBD1,TRBJ2-7,TRBV5-1,once
TGTGCCACCAGCAGAGATGGGGGCATCTATGGCTACACCTTC,CATSRDGGIYGYTF,NA,TRBJ1-2,TRBV15,NA